This is a list of T cell receptor beta chains from one sample in a study of graft-versus-host responses after intestinal transplantation. No antigen has been assigned to these receptors. Data came from immunoSEQ multiplex PCR; TCRdb stores just in-frame clones and leaves some out. Among about 100,000 clones listed, 75% to 95% were seen once. The input for sequencing was unstimulated CD8+ T cells sorted from spleen or lymph node cells, taken before intestinal transplant. The origin of the receptors is a human donor who received an intestinal transplant. Both conserved end residues are part of each CDR3. A D gene is named only where the DNA matches it firmly. Clone size is not always given. Where it is, it says once, few, many or a class for expanded clones.

cdr3_aa: CASSQEGGIGVAGHYEQYF
cdr3_nt: TGCGCCAGCAGCCAAGAAGGAGGGATTGGGGTAGCGGGGCACTACGAGCAGTACTTC
v_call: TRBV4-1
clone_size: -
d_call: TRBD2
j_call: TRBJ2-7

cdr3_aa: CASSIGRFWVDEQFF
cdr3_nt: TGTGCCAGTAGTATAGGTAGGTTCTGGGTCGATGAGCAGTTCTTC
v_call: TRBV19
clone_size: -
d_call: -
j_call: TRBJ2-1

cdr3_aa: CASSAGTVVSSYEQYF
cdr3_nt: TGTGCCAGCAGTGCTGGGACGGTCGTGAGCTCCTACGAGCAGTACTTC
v_call: TRBV2
clone_size: once
d_call: -
j_call: TRBJ2-7

cdr3_aa: CASRPAGVSTDTQYF
cdr3_nt: TGTGCCAGCAGACCGGCTGGGGTTAGCACAGATACGCAGTATTTT
v_call: TRBV6-5
clone_size: -
d_call: -
j_call: TRBJ2-3

cdr3_aa: CASSSGLAGVGEQYF
cdr3_nt: TGTGCCAGCAGCTCAGGACTAGCGGGAGTAGGGGAGCAGTACTTC
v_call: TRBV13
clone_size: -
d_call: TRBD2
j_call: TRBJ2-7

cdr3_aa: CASSFSVVYGNQPQHF
cdr3_nt: TGTGCCAGCAGTTTTAGTGTGGTCTATGGCAATCAGCCCCAGCATTTT
v_call: TRBV28
clone_size: -
d_call: -
j_call: TRBJ1-5

cdr3_aa: CASSSRTDTQYF
cdr3_nt: TGTGCCAGCAGCTCGCGCACAGATACGCAGTATTTT
v_call: TRBV9
clone_size: -
d_call: -
j_call: TRBJ2-3

cdr3_aa: CASAPSYNEQFF
cdr3_nt: TGTGCTAGTGCCCCAAGCTACAATGAGCAGTTCTTC
v_call: TRBV12-5
clone_size: -
d_call: -
j_call: TRBJ2-1

cdr3_aa: CASSHPGAGSYEQYF
cdr3_nt: TGTGCCAGCAGCCATCCCGGGGCTGGGTCCTACGAGCAGTACTTC
v_call: TRBV13
clone_size: -
d_call: -
j_call: TRBJ2-7

cdr3_aa: CASSLDTLGEQYF
cdr3_nt: TGCGCCAGCAGTCTAGACACTCTCGGCGAGCAGTACTTC
v_call: TRBV5-1
clone_size: -
d_call: -
j_call: TRBJ2-7

cdr3_aa: CASSLAEGKDTQYF
cdr3_nt: TGTGCCAGCAGCTTAGCGGAGGGGAAAGATACGCAGTATTTT
v_call: TRBV9
clone_size: -
d_call: -
j_call: TRBJ2-3

cdr3_aa: CASSYPRSTEAFF
cdr3_nt: TGTGCCAGCAGTTACCCCAGGAGCACTGAAGCTTTCTTT
v_call: TRBV6-8
clone_size: once
d_call: -
j_call: TRBJ1-1

cdr3_aa: CASWTGIEQYF
cdr3_nt: TGTGCCAGCTGGACAGGGATCGAGCAGTACTTC
v_call: TRBV27
clone_size: -
d_call: TRBD1
j_call: TRBJ2-7

cdr3_aa: CASSLTGSASSYNEQFF
cdr3_nt: TGTGCCAGCAGCTTGACCGGTAGCGCCAGCTCCTACAATGAGCAGTTCTTC
v_call: TRBV5-6
clone_size: -
d_call: -
j_call: TRBJ2-1

cdr3_aa: CSARDLEGYTF
cdr3_nt: TGCAGTGCTAGAGATCTAGAGGGCTACACCTTC
v_call: TRBV20-1
clone_size: -
d_call: -
j_call: TRBJ1-2

cdr3_aa: CASSLEGQGLSYEQYF
cdr3_nt: TGTGCCAGCAGCTTAGAGGGACAGGGCCTCTCCTACGAGCAGTACTTC
v_call: TRBV13
clone_size: once
d_call: TRBD1
j_call: TRBJ2-7

cdr3_aa: CASSERGGQDTQYF
cdr3_nt: TGTGCCAGCAGCGAGCGGGGGGGCCAAGATACGCAGTATTTT
v_call: TRBV6-1
clone_size: few
d_call: TRBD2
j_call: TRBJ2-3

cdr3_aa: CASSYMDPANYGYTF
cdr3_nt: TGCGCCAGCAGTTACATGGACCCAGCTAACTATGGCTACACCTTC
v_call: TRBV10-2
clone_size: -
d_call: -
j_call: TRBJ1-2

cdr3_aa: CASSPSRGLGYTF
cdr3_nt: TGTGCCAGCAGCCCCAGTCGGGGCCTGGGCTACACCTTC
v_call: TRBV9
clone_size: -
d_call: -
j_call: TRBJ1-2

cdr3_aa: CASSYVGGDRYEQYF
cdr3_nt: TGTGCCAGCAGTTACGTGGGGGGAGATCGCTACGAGCAGTACTTC
v_call: TRBV6-5
clone_size: -
d_call: -
j_call: TRBJ2-7

cdr3_aa: CASSRPTGMNTEAFF
cdr3_nt: TGTGCCAGCAGTCGACCGACAGGGATGAACACTGAAGCTTTCTTT
v_call: TRBV7-6
clone_size: -
d_call: TRBD1
j_call: TRBJ1-1

cdr3_aa: CASSTLIAHWHHQPQHF
cdr3_nt: TGTGCCAGCAGTACACTGATAGCACATTGGCATCATCAGCCCCAGCATTTT
v_call: TRBV21-1
clone_size: -
d_call: -
j_call: TRBJ1-5

cdr3_aa: CASSHILGEMNTEAFF
cdr3_nt: TGTGCCAGCAGCCACATACTTGGGGAAATGAACACTGAAGCTTTCTTT
v_call: TRBV5-6
clone_size: once
d_call: -
j_call: TRBJ1-1

cdr3_aa: CASSVAVGSQPQHF
cdr3_nt: TGTGCCAGCAGTGTCGCTGTCGGTAGTCAGCCCCAGCATTTT
v_call: TRBV6-1
clone_size: -
d_call: -
j_call: TRBJ1-5

cdr3_aa: CASSFLPSAKNIQYF
cdr3_nt: TGTGCCAGCAGCTTCCTGCCCTCGGCCAAAAACATTCAGTACTTC
v_call: TRBV7-9
clone_size: -
d_call: -
j_call: TRBJ2-4

cdr3_aa: CASSLVQGSNQPQHF
cdr3_nt: TGTGCCAGCAGCCTAGTACAGGGAAGTAATCAGCCCCAGCATTTT
v_call: TRBV4-2
clone_size: -
d_call: -
j_call: TRBJ1-5